This TCR beta chain is from a study of T cells expressing NK-cell markers. The study, taken as a whole, reports: Specificity for HCMV among expanded NKG2C+ T cell clones was not established. Each of a handful of donors carried dominant NKG2C+ clonotypes accounting for about 1.0-7.5% of CD8+ T cells.

TCRdb re-called the 5' RACE reads; one entry per CDR3 protein, DNA not given. In all, the sample yields about 260,000 distinct CDR3 sequences. Notes on this clonotype: Its antigen is currently unknown.

The germline gives CDR1 SEHNR, CDR2 FQNEAQ (reference sequence). There are 14 residues in the CDR3. Sequencing was carried out using blood T cells: a sorted CD56 or NKG2C T cell subset, CD4+ or CD8+ T cells, or bulk PBMC T cells (not recorded which). The clonotype originates from a man between 18 and 35 years old in good health. This chain uses TRBV7-9 with TRBJ1-1; TCRdb's assignment of TRBD1 cannot be checked, as there is no DNA. CDR3 sequence reads: CASSFLRTRAEAFF. Full variable domain (remainder filled in from reference TRBV7-9 and TRBJ1-1): DTGVSQNPRHKITKRGQNVTFRCDPISEHNRLYWYRQTLGQGPEFLTYFQNEAQLEKSRLLSDRFSAERPKGSFSTLEIQRTEQGDSAMYLCASSFLRTRAEAFFGQGTRLTVV.